This T cell receptor (beta chain) is drawn from a study of cytomegalovirus exposure and HLA in healthy donors. CDR1 is MGHDK, CDR2 SYGVNS, per germline. CDR3 length: 13 amino acids. V was clipped by 11 bases and J by 2 bases, with 13 bases between them. This clone was seen a handful of times. The repertoire was sequenced with immunoSEQ multiplex PCR; TCRdb's copy has only in-frame clones and lacks some. The sample has 200,000 to 250,000 clones; more than 75% are singletons. This receptor was identified in a woman in her late teens or twenties in good health and CMV-seropositive. Sample: PBMCs. The chain links TRBV25-1 to TRBJ1-3, with a weak D call TRBD1 (5 bases). In DNA form, the CDR3 reads TGTGCCTCCTCCTTGGGGCCTGGAAACACCATATATTTT. Protein product: CASSLGPGNTIYF.